The 25 T cell receptor beta chains presented below share a single source sample, sequenced in a study of blood T cell repertoires in COVID-19. Clones were read by immunoSEQ multiplex PCR, and TCRdb kept only the in-frame ones, dropping some. The sample comprises about 240,000 clones, roughly 86% of which are singletons, and approximately 6.8% rests with the top ten. The sequencing input was peripheral blood. The origin of the receptors is a woman between 70 and 85 years old with active or convalescent COVID-19.

The chain links TRBV7-8 to TRBJ2-3; D not certain. Germline V gives CDR1 SGHVS, CDR2 FQNEAQ. The CDR3 has 14 residues. Trimming cost V 3 bases and J 1 base, with 8 bases left between them. As DNA, the CDR3 is TGTGCCAGCAGCTTCCGGCAGGGCACAGATACGCAGTATTTT. It translates to CASSFRQGTDTQYF.

V gene TRBV7-6 combines with J gene TRBJ2-3; 9 nucleotides align to TRBD1. Germline assignment: CDR1 SGHVS and CDR2 FNYEAQ. The V segment lost 5 bases and the J segment 4 bases; nucleotides outside the gene matches: 7. The CDR3 is 15 residues long. In nucleotides, the CDR3 is TGTGCCAGCAGCCTCCGACAGGGGGGCGCAGATACGCAGTATTTT. This codes for CASSLRQGGADTQYF.

J is TRBJ1-4 and V is TRBV10-2; no clear D gene. Germline-derived CDR1 and CDR2 are WSHSY and SAAADI. Trimming took off 8 bases at V and 4 bases at J, with 11 bases between the two ends. The CDR3 has 13 amino acids. The CDR3 DNA reads as TGCGCCAGCCGCGGGCAGGTTAATGAAAAACTGTTTTTT. This gives the protein CASRGQVNEKLFF.

The chain employs TRBV18 and TRBJ1-6; D uncertain. The CDR3 has 15 residues. Germline values: CDR1 KGHSH, CDR2 LQKENI. Trimming removed 4 bases at V and 1 base at J, with 8 bases between. This CDR3 reads CASSLPGSYNSPLHF. For the CDR3, the DNA is TGTGCCAGCTCACTCCCGGGGTCCTATAATTCACCCCTCCACTTT.

The V and J genes are TRBV7-8 and TRBJ2-5; TRBD2 is a possible D gene (6 bases). The V end was cut by 0 bases, the J end by 9 bases, with 14 bases between. The CDR3 loop spans 14 amino acids. Looked up from germline, CDR1 is SGHVS and CDR2 is FQNEAQ. The CDR3, as DNA: TGTGCCAGCAGCTTAGCGGAGGGCCCCAAGGCCCAGTACTTC. Amino acids: CASSLAEGPKAQYF. Full variable domain (missing parts from reference TRBV7-8 and TRBJ2-5): GAGVSQSPRYKVAKRGQDVALRCDPISGHVSLFWYQQALGQGPEFLTYFQNEAQLDKSGLPSDRFFAERPEGSVSTLKIQRTQQEDSAVYLCASSLAEGPKAQYFGPGTRLLVL.

DNA of the CDR3: TGTGCCAGCAGCCTATGGGAGGCGACTAACTATGGCTACACCTTC. Encoded protein: CASSLWEATNYGYTF. The V and J genes are TRBV5-4 and TRBJ1-2; the D is unclear. Deletions cut 4 bases from V and 0 bases from J, with 13 bases between. This CDR3 has 15 amino acids. Germline lookup yields CDR1 SGHNT and CDR2 YYREEE (reference sequence). Full variable domain (remainder filled in from reference TRBV5-4 and TRBJ1-2): ETGVTQSPTHLIKTRGQQVTLRCSSQSGHNTVSWYQQALGQGPQFIFQYYREEENGRGNFPPRFSGLQFPNYSSELNVNALELDDSALYLCASSLWEATNYGYTFGSGTRLTVV.

This chain connects TRBV5-1 to TRBJ1-6, with D hard to call. There are 14 residues in the CDR3. Germline V lookup: CDR1 SGHRS, CDR2 YFSETQ. Trimming left V 4 bases short and J 8 bases short, with 13 bases between. CDR3 sequence reads: CASSPVESHSPLHF. Written as DNA, the CDR3 is TGCGCCAGCAGCCCCGTTGAGAGCCATTCACCCCTCCACTTT.

This chain uses TRBV4-3 with TRBJ2-7; 7 positions agree with TRBD1. This CDR3 comprises 13 residues. Trimming at V came to 3 bases and at J to 3 bases, leaving 2 bases not matched to a gene. CDR1 LGHNA and CDR2 YSLEER come from the germline V gene. The CDR3 is CASSHRQGYEQYF. In DNA form, the CDR3 reads TGCGCCAGCAGCCACCGACAGGGCTACGAGCAGTACTTC.

The sample holds one count of this clone. V gene TRBV5-1 combines with J gene TRBJ2-7, with D perhaps matching TRBD2 (5 bases). V lost 3 bases to trimming and J lost 0 bases, with 13 bases between them. The CDR3 is 15 amino acids. The germline gives CDR1 SGHRS, CDR2 YFSETQ. DNA for the CDR3: TGCGCCAGCAGCTCCCTCCCGGGGTACTCCTACGAGCAGTACTTC. Amino acid sequence: CASSSLPGYSYEQYF.

This chain joins TRBV12-5 and TRBJ2-3; TRBD2 might be the D (6 bases). The CDR3 extends over 19 amino acids. V shed 0 bases and J shed 0 bases, with 19 bases lying between them. Per germline, CDR1 LGHNT and CDR2 FRNRAP. In DNA, the CDR3 is TGTGCTAGTGGTTTGGTTCTCTCGGGAACTAGCCTAAGCACAGATACGCAGTATTTT. This codes for CASGLVLSGTSLSTDTQYF.

The chain links TRBV7-6 to TRBJ2-2; no firm D call. The CDR3 runs 14 residues. Germline V gives CDR1 SGHVS, CDR2 FNYEAQ. With 5 bases removed from V and 2 bases from J, the gap between germline ends came to 9 bases. DNA of the CDR3: TGTGCCAGCAGCAATCAGGAAAACACCGGGGAGCTGTTTTTT. This gives the protein CASSNQENTGELFF.

CDR3 residues: CASSQDLRGIDTQYF. CDR3 in DNA: TGCGCCAGCAGCCAAGATTTGCGGGGAATAGATACGCAGTATTTT. V is TRBV4-3 and J is TRBJ2-3; D may be TRBD2 (6 bases). Deletions cut 0 bases from V and 5 bases from J, with 12 bases between. This CDR3 has 15 amino acids. Looked up from germline, CDR1 is LGHNA and CDR2 is YSLEER.

V and J are TRBV6-1 and TRBJ1-6; D is undetermined. V shed 3 bases and J shed 6 bases, with 6 bases lying between them. This CDR3 comprises 13 residues. Per the germline V gene, CDR1 is MNHNS and CDR2 is SASEGT. CDR3 coding DNA: TGTGCCAGCAGTGAGGCCCCTAATTCACCCCTCCACTTT. This translates into CASSEAPNSPLHF.

This clone has only a few counts. The chain employs TRBV7-9 and TRBJ2-7; TRBD1 matches 11 bases. Trimming removed 5 bases from V and 6 bases from J; junction bases left unmatched: 6. Germline CDR1 and CDR2: SEHNR and FQNEAQ (reference sequence). The length of the CDR3 is 14 residues. CDR3 DNA sequence: TGTGCCAGCAGCGTCACCGGGACAGGGGGCGAGCAGTACTTC. It encodes CASSVTGTGGEQYF.

The chain joins TRBV9 to TRBJ1-4; the match to TRBD1 covers 8 bases. V was pared by 4 bases and J by 10 bases, with 15 bases of the junction left unmatched. Looked up from germline, CDR1 is SGDLS and CDR2 is YYNGEE. The CDR3 has 16 amino acids. CDR3 in amino acids: CASSPRSLGQGGKLFF. CDR3 nucleotide sequence: TGTGCCAGCAGCCCCAGAAGCTTAGGACAGGGTGGAAAACTGTTTTTT.

The J gene is TRBJ2-2, the V gene TRBV27, with a tentative D call TRBD1 (5 bases). V was trimmed by 2 bases and J by 1 base, leaving 5 bases between them. CDR1 is MNHEY and CDR2 is SMNVEV in the germline V gene (reference sequence). The CDR3 runs to 14 residues. Here the CDR3 reads CASSLQGNTGELFF. CDR3 DNA sequence: TGTGCCAGCAGTTTACAGGGGAACACCGGGGAGCTGTTTTTT.

This clone was counted a single time. V usage is TRBV7-8 and J usage is TRBJ2-7; a weak D match, TRBD2 (5 bases). This CDR3 is 14 amino acids long. Germline V gene data show CDR1 as SGHVS and CDR2 as FQNEAQ. Trimming shortened V by 5 bases and J by 2 bases, and 13 bases separated the two germline ends. The CDR3 reads CASSVSYGAYEQYF. CDR3 in DNA: TGTGCCAGCAGCGTTAGTTACGGGGCCTACGAGCAGTACTTC. The variable domain in full, completed from reference TRBV7-8 and TRBJ2-7, reads GAGVSQSPRYKVAKRGQDVALRCDPISGHVSLFWYQQALGQGPEFLTYFQNEAQLDKSGLPSDRFFAERPEGSVSTLKIQRTQQEDSAVYLCASSVSYGAYEQYFGPGTRLTVT.

V usage is TRBV7-3 and J usage is TRBJ1-1; 11 positions agree with TRBD1. In germline, CDR1 is SGHTA, CDR2 FQGTGA. Trimming cost V 5 bases and J 1 base; bases outside gene matches: 9. This CDR3 contains 17 residues. The CDR3 sequence: CASSAPGTGGGNTEAFF. CDR3 coding DNA: TGTGCCAGCAGCGCCCCCGGGACAGGGGGTGGGAACACTGAAGCTTTCTTT.

This clone has a handful of counts. CDR3 nucleotides: TGTGCCAGCCGCGAGCAAACAGGGGATGGCTACACCTTC. Translating gives CASREQTGDGYTF. The chain uses TRBV11-2 and TRBJ1-2; 7 bases map to TRBD1. The germline V gene encodes CDR1 SGHAT and CDR2 FQNNGV. This CDR3 is 13 amino acids long. With 8 bases clipped from V and 6 bases from J, the junction kept 9 bases outside the gene matches.

This clone was seen only once. The chain recombines TRBV5-8 with TRBJ1-1; TRBD1 aligns across 9 bases. Germline V gene lookup returns CDR1 SGHTS and CDR2 YDEGEE. The CDR3 is 14 residues long. V shed 3 bases, J shed 4 bases, and the junction held 4 bases outside the gene matches. The CDR3 DNA sequence: TGTGCCAGCAGCTGGGACAGGGCCAGCACTGAAGCTTTCTTT. The encoded protein is CASSWDRASTEAFF.

The chain links TRBV20-1 to TRBJ1-3; 7 positions agree with TRBD1. V lost 3 bases to trimming and J lost 3 bases; unmatched junction nucleotides: 2. From germline, CDR1 is DFQATT and CDR2 SNEGSKA (reference sequence). There are 13 residues in the CDR3. The CDR3, as DNA: TGCAGTGCTAGTCAGGGGGTTGGAAACACCATATATTTT. It is translated as CSASQGVGNTIYF.

This sequence joins TRBV5-1 and TRBJ2-7, with TRBD1 matching 9 bases. The CDR3 loop spans 16 amino acids. Germline CDR1 is SGHRS and CDR2 is YFSETQ. Losses at the gene ends were 5 bases for V and 0 bases for J; bases not matched to a gene: 9. The CDR3 sequence is CASRLLTGGGSYEQYF. In DNA, the CDR3 is TGCGCCAGCAGACTCCTGACAGGGGGAGGCTCCTACGAGCAGTACTTC.

This chain connects TRBV4-2 to TRBJ1-2; D gene unclear. The CDR3 contains 17 residues. Germline CDR1 is LGHNA and CDR2 is YNFKEQ. Trimming stripped 1 base from V and 4 bases from J, with 19 bases between. This CDR3 reads CASSQGERGPGLYGYTF. The CDR3 DNA is TGTGCCAGCAGCCAAGGAGAACGGGGTCCCGGGCTCTATGGCTACACCTTC.

The chain carries TRBV4-3 and TRBJ1-5; D uncertain. The CDR3 sequence is 14 residues long. Deletions cut 0 bases from V and 9 bases from J, with 12 bases between. CDR1 LGHNA and CDR2 YSLEER come from the germline V gene. The CDR3, as DNA: TGCGCCAGCAGCCAAGATCCGTCAAGCGGGCCCCAGCATTTT. Its protein is CASSQDPSSGPQHF.

The gene calls are TRBV19 and TRBJ1-1, with D possibly being TRBD1 (6 bases). Per germline, CDR1 LNHDA and CDR2 SQIVND (reference sequence). Trimming took 5 bases from V and 0 from J, leaving 13 bases between them. The CDR3 runs 15 residues. The CDR3 here is CASSRTASMNTEAFF. The CDR3 DNA reads as TGTGCCAGTAGTCGGACAGCATCTATGAACACTGAAGCTTTCTTT.